This T cell receptor (beta chain) stems from a study of vaccination and CD4 T cells after COVID-19. As for the study in general: Post-COVID draws followed diagnosis by a median about 100 days (range 35 to 161). General observations from the study: Analysis of convalescent patients found that 304 of 307 vaccine-specific clones were spike mono-reactive.

Treatment denoted: approximately nine-day PBMC culture with coronavirus spike peptide pools or control peptides (ViraFEST assay). With peptide pools, ViraFEST first expanded antigen-specific T cells and afterwards sequenced their TCRs. Between the trimmed V and J ends, which lost 6 bases and 3 bases, there was a span of 20 bases. Looked up from germline, CDR1 is KGHSH and CDR2 is LQKENI. The CDR3 is 16 residues long. Of note for this clonotype: Its antigen remains unidentified.

The Oncomine TCR Beta short-read assay was applied to DNA of cultured CD4+ T cells. Genomic DNA was taken out of cultured CD4+ T cells by extraction. TCRdb independently ran MiXCR on the PCR reads; one entry per CDR3 protein. This table has roughly 13,000 distinct CDR3 sequences, 33% appearing once. The chain has TRBV18 and TRBJ2-5; tentative D call: TRBD1 (8 bases). Sequencing was performed on CD4+ T cells from blood, cultured in vitro, taken after SARS-CoV-2 vaccination. This clonotype originated in a human donor who had recovered from COVID-19. CDR3 region: CASSPIGGTGEETQYF. CDR3 coding DNA: TGTGCCAGCTCTCCTATCGGGGGGACAGGAGAAGAGACCCAGTACTTC.